A selection of T cell receptor beta chains follows, all from one sample in a study of blood T cell repertoires in COVID-19. Profiling relied on immunoSEQ multiplex PCR, and the TCRdb table lists in-frame clones only, not all of them. The sample consists of about 330,000 clones, around 90% of them appearing once. The sequenced material came from peripheral blood. These TCRs come from a man between 18 and 29 years old who had recovered from COVID-19. CDR3s include the opening cysteine and the closing phenylalanine or tryptophan. Fields, in order: clone size, J gene, V gene, CDR3 protein. Clone size is given for some rows only: seen once, a few or many times, or a class if the clone is expanded.

clone size: .; J gene: TRBJ1-6; V gene: TRBV6-5; CDR3 protein: CASSYTDRGRGSPLHF
clone size: .; J gene: TRBJ1-5; V gene: TRBV19; CDR3 protein: CASSTGLNQPQHF
clone size: .; J gene: TRBJ2-3; V gene: TRBV2; CDR3 protein: CASSGSSRYTDTQYF
clone size: few; J gene: TRBJ2-7; V gene: TRBV5-1; CDR3 protein: CASSLEGTSGRAYEQYF
clone size: .; J gene: TRBJ1-6; V gene: TRBV6-5; CDR3 protein: CASSKGQENSPLHF
clone size: .; J gene: TRBJ2-7; V gene: TRBV11-2; CDR3 protein: CASSLERTDYEQYF
clone size: .; J gene: TRBJ1-5; V gene: TRBV6-5; CDR3 protein: CASSIGTGRNQPQHF
clone size: .; J gene: TRBJ1-1; V gene: TRBV10-3; CDR3 protein: CAMGQGAPTFF
clone size: .; J gene: TRBJ2-2; V gene: TRBV7-3; CDR3 protein: CASLSAVGELFF
clone size: .; J gene: TRBJ2-7; V gene: TRBV27; CDR3 protein: CASSLSWGAYEQYF
clone size: few; J gene: TRBJ1-4; V gene: TRBV4-2; CDR3 protein: CASSQPDSFNEKLFF
clone size: .; J gene: TRBJ1-2; V gene: TRBV7-9; CDR3 protein: CASSLEARLFWGYTF
clone size: few; J gene: TRBJ2-7; V gene: TRBV4-3; CDR3 protein: CASSQVFSYEQYF
clone size: .; J gene: TRBJ1-2; V gene: TRBV5-6; CDR3 protein: CASLRDGGTLERGYTF
clone size: .; J gene: TRBJ2-5; V gene: TRBV15; CDR3 protein: CATSRDSASGRVHQETQYF
clone size: .; J gene: TRBJ2-3; V gene: TRBV4-3; CDR3 protein: CASSQDVSGGLQDTQYF
clone size: .; J gene: TRBJ2-7; V gene: TRBV7-2; CDR3 protein: CASSLEQGANYEQYF
clone size: .; J gene: TRBJ1-2; V gene: TRBV6-5; CDR3 protein: CASSLTRQGSYGYTF
clone size: .; J gene: TRBJ2-3; V gene: TRBV7-9; CDR3 protein: CASSFGQGAGDTQYF
clone size: .; J gene: TRBJ2-2; V gene: TRBV29-1; CDR3 protein: CSVAGTVNTGELFF
clone size: few; J gene: TRBJ2-7; V gene: TRBV7-9; CDR3 protein: CASSPGSLSYEQYF
clone size: .; J gene: TRBJ1-2; V gene: TRBV5-6; CDR3 protein: CASSLLGDYGYTF
clone size: .; J gene: TRBJ2-5; V gene: TRBV3-1/TRBV3-2; CDR3 protein: CASSQGRQTQETQYF
clone size: .; J gene: TRBJ1-3; V gene: TRBV6-1; CDR3 protein: CASSEAQLDF
clone size: .; J gene: TRBJ2-2; V gene: TRBV5-1; CDR3 protein: CASTMGQPTGELFF
clone size: .; J gene: TRBJ2-1; V gene: TRBV10-3; CDR3 protein: CAISEKGYEQFF
clone size: .; J gene: TRBJ2-1; V gene: TRBV2; CDR3 protein: CASSPGTLGGYNEQFF
clone size: .; J gene: TRBJ2-3; V gene: TRBV7-9; CDR3 protein: CASSLDSDTQYF
clone size: few; J gene: TRBJ2-7; V gene: TRBV2; CDR3 protein: CASSEYPDRGRGEQYF
clone size: .; J gene: TRBJ2-1; V gene: TRBV20-1; CDR3 protein: CSAIDGTGVFEQFF
clone size: .; J gene: TRBJ2-3; V gene: TRBV5-4; CDR3 protein: CASSLGAGDLTDTQYF